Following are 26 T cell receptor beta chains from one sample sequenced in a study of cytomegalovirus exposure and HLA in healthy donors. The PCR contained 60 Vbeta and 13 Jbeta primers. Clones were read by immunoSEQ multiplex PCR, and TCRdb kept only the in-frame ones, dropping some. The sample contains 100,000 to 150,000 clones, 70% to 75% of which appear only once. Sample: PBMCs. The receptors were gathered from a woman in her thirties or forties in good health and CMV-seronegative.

CDR3 amino acids: CASSQDVRGQVRTQYF. In DNA form, the CDR3 reads TGTGCCAGCAGCCAAGATGTAAGGGGACAAGTAAGGACCCAGTACTTC. The V and J genes are TRBV4-2 and TRBJ2-5; D might be TRBD1 (6 bases). The V and J ends lost 0 bases and 7 bases respectively, with 18 bases between them. CDR3 size: 16 residues. Germline CDR1 reads LGHNA; CDR2 reads YNFKEQ.

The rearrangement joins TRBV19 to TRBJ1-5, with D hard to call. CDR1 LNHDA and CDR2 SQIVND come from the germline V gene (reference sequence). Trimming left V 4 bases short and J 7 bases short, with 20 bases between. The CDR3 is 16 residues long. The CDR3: CASSRTGFGSGQPQHF. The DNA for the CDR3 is TGTGCCAGTAGTAGAACGGGGTTCGGGAGTGGACAGCCCCAGCATTTT.

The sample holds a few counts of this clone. The CDR3 DNA sequence: TGTGCCAGCTCACCAGATCACAGGGAAGCCCCGTTTTATGGCTACACCTTC. Translation gives CASSPDHREAPFYGYTF. The chain is built from TRBV18 and TRBJ1-2; TRBD1 might be the D (6 bases). The CDR3 contains 17 residues. V was clipped by 2 bases and J by 5 bases, with 21 bases between them. Germline CDR1 and CDR2: KGHSH and LQKENI.

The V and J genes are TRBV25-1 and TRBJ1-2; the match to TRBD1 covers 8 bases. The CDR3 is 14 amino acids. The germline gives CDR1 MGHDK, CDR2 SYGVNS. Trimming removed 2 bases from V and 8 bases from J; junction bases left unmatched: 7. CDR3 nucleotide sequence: TGTGCCAGCAGTGAACCCGGACAGGGAGAAGGCTACACCTTC. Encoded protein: CASSEPGQGEGYTF.

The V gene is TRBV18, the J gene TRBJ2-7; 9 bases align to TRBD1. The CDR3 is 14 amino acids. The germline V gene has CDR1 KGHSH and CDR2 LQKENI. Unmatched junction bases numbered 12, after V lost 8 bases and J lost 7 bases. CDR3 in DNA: TGTGCCAGCGCCCCGGGACAGGGAGGTAGGGAGCAGTACTTC. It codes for CASAPGQGGREQYF.

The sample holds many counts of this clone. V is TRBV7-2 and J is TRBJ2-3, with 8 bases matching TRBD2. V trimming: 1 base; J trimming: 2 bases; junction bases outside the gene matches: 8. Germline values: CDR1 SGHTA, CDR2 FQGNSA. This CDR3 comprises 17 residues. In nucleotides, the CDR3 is TGTGCCAGCAGCTTAGAAGGGCGGGGGGACGTCACAGATACGCAGTATTTT. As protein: CASSLEGRGDVTDTQYF.

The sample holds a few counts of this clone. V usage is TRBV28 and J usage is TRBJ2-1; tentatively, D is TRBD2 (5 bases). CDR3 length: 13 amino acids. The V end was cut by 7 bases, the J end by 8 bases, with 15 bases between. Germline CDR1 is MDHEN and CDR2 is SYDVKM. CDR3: CASTLTISDEQFF. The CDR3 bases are TGTGCCAGCACCTTGACTATTTCCGATGAGCAGTTCTTC.

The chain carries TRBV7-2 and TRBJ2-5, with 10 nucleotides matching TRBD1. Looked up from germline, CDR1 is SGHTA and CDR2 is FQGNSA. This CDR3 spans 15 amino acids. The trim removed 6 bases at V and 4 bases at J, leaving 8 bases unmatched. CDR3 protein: CASSWDRGEVETQYF. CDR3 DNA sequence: TGTGCCAGCAGTTGGGACAGGGGTGAAGTAGAGACCCAGTACTTC. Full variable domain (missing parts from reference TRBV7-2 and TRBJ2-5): GAGVSQSPSNKVTEKGKDVELRCDPISGHTALYWYRQSLGQGLEFLIYFQGNSAPDKSGLPSDRFSAERTGGSVSTLTIQRTQQEDSAVYLCASSWDRGEVETQYFGPGTRLLVL.

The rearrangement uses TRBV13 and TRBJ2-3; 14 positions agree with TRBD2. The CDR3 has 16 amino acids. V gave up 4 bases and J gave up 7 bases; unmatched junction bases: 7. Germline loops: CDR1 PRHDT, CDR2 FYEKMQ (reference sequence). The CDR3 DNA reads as TGTGCCAGCAGCTCCCTGACTAGCGGGGGGGCATATACGCAGTATTTT. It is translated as CASSSLTSGGAYTQYF.

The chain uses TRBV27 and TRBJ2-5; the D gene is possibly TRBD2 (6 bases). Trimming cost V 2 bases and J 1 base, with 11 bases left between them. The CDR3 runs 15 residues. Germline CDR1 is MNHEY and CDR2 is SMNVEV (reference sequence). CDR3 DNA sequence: TGTGCCAGCAGTTTACGCCGGGACTTCCAAGAGACCCAGTACTTC. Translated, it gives CASSLRRDFQETQYF.

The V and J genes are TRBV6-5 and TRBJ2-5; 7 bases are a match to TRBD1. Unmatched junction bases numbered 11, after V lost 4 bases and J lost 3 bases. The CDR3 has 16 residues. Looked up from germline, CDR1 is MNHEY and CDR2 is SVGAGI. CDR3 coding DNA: TGTGCCAGCAGTTCCCTACACAGGGGAACGGAAGAGACCCAGTACTTC. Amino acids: CASSSLHRGTEETQYF.

CDR3 residues: CASSLAGQGLSNTGELFF. CDR3 DNA: TGTGCCAGCAGCTTAGCAGGCCAGGGGCTGTCGAACACCGGGGAGCTGTTTTTT. The chain carries TRBV7-9 and TRBJ2-2; D possibly corresponds to TRBD1 (6 bases). CDR3 length: 18 amino acids. V lost 0 bases and J lost 0, with 14 bases in between. The V gene's germline CDR1 is SEHNR and CDR2 FQNEAQ (reference sequence).

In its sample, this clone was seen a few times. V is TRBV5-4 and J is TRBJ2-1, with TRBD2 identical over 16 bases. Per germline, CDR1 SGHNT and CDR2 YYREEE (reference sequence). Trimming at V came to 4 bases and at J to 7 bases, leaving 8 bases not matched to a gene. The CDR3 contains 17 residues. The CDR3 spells CASSVGTSGGARNEQFF. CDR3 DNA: TGTGCCAGCAGCGTCGGGACTAGCGGGGGGGCGCGGAATGAGCAGTTCTTC.

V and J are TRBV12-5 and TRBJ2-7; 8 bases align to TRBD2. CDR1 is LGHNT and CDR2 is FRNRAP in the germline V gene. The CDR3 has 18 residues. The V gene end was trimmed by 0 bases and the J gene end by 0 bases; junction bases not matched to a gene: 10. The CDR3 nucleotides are TGTGCTAGTGGTTTGGTACGAATCGGGGGGGACCGCTCCTACGAGCAGTACTTC. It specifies CASGLVRIGGDRSYEQYF.

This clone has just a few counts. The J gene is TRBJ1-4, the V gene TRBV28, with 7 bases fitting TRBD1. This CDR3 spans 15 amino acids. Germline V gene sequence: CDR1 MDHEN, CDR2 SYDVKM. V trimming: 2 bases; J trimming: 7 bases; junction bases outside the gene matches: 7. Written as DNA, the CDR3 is TGTGCCAGCAGTTTACGACAGGGCATTGGTGAAAAACTGTTTTTT. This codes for CASSLRQGIGEKLFF.

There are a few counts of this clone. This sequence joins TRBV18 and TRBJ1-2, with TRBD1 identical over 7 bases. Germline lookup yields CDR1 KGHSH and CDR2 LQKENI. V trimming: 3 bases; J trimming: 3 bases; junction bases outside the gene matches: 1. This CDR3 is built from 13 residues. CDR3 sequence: CASSPGQDYGYTF. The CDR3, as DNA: TGTGCCAGCTCACCCGGACAGGACTATGGCTACACCTTC.

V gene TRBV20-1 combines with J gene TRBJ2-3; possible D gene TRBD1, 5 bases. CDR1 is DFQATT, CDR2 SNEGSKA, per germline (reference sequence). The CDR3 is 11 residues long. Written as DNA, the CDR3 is TGCAGCAGGGTCTGGTTGGATACGCAGTATTTT. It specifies CSRVWLDTQYF.

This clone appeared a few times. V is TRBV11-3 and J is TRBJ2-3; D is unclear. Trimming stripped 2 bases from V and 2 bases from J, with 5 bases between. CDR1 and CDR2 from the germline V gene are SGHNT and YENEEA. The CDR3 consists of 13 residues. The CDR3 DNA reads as TGTGCCAGCAGCTTAACCTACACAGATACGCAGTATTTT. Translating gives CASSLTYTDTQYF.

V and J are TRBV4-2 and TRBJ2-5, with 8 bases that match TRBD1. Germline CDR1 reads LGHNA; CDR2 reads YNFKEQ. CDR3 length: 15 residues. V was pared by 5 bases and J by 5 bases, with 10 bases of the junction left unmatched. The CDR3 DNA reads TGTGCCAGCAGCTCCGATCGGACAGGGAGGGAGACCCAGTACTTC. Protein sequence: CASSSDRTGRETQYF.

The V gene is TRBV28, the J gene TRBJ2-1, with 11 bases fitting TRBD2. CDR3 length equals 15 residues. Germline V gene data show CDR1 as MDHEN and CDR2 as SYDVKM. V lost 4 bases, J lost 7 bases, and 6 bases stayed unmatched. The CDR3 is CASSSTGTSGNEQFF. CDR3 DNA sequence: TGTGCCAGCAGTTCAACCGGGACTAGCGGAAATGAGCAGTTCTTC. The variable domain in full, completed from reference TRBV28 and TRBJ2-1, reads DVKVTQSSRYLVKRTGEKVFLECVQDMDHENMFWYRQDPGLGLRLIYFSYDVKMKEKGDIPEGYSVSREKKERFSLILESASTNQTSMYLCASSSTGTSGNEQFFGPGTRLTVL.

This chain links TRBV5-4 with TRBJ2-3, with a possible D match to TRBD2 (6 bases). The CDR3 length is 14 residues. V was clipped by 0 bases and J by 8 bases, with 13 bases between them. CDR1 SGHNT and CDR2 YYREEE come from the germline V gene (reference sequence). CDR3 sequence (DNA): TGTGCCAGCAGCTTGGTCCTAGAGGGAGGTACGCAGTATTTT. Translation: CASSLVLEGGTQYF.

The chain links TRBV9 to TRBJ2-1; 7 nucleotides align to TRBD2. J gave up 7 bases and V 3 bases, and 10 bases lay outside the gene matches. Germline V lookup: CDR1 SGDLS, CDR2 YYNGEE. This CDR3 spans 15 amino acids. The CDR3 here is CASSDWGGSSNEQFF. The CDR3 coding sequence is TGTGCCAGCAGCGATTGGGGCGGGAGTTCGAATGAGCAGTTCTTC.

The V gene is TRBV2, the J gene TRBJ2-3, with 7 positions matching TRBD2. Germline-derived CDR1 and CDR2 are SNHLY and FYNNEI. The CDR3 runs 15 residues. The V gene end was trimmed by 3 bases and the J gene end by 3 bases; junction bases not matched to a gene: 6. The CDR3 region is CASSEMGGPTDTQYF. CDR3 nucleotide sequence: TGTGCCAGCAGTGAGATGGGAGGGCCGACAGATACGCAGTATTTT.

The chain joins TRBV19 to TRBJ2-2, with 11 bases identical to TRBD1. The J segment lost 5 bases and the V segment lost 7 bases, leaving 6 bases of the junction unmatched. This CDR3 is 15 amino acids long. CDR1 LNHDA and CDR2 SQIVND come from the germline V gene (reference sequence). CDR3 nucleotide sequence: TGTGCCAGTATGGGGACAGGGGGTTGGACCGGGGAGCTGTTTTTT. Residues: CASMGTGGWTGELFF.

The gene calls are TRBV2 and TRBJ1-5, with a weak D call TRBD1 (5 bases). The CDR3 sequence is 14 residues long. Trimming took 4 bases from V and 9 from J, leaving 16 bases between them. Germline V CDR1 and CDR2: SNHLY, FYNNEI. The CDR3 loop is CASSGGTGGWPQHF. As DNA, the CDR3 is TGTGCCAGCAGTGGGGGCACGGGGGGATGGCCCCAGCATTTT.

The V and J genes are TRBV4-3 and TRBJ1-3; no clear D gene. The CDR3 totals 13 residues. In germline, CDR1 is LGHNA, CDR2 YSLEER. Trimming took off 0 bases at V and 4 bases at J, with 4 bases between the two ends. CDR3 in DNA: TGCGCCAGCAGCCAAGAAGAGGGAAACACCATATATTTT. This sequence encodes CASSQEEGNTIYF.